These 22 T cell receptor beta chains share one sample of origin, sequenced in a study of liver allograft versus peripheral blood T cells. Turning to the study itself: The authors compared T cell receptor repertoires in transplanted livers with recipients' peripheral blood repertoires.

TCRdb recomputed calls from the reads with MiXCR, one row per CDR3 protein. The sample lists 13,000 or so distinct CDR3 sequences; about a fifth were seen once. All receptors derive from a human patient who had a liver transplant. The T cells may partly be graft donor cells.

This clonotype was found a few times. The V call is TRBV6-1, the J call TRBJ1-1; a possible D gene is TRBD1 (5 bases). V lost 7 bases, J lost 8 bases, and 17 bases lay in between. Germline V gene lookup returns CDR1 MNHNS and CDR2 SASEGT. The CDR3 is 13 amino acids. Written as DNA, the CDR3 is TGTGCCAGCACCTCGTCAGGGCTGGGAGAAGCTTTCTTT. As protein: CASTSSGLGEAFF.

By frequency in the sample, this clonotype is medium-sized (0.01 to 0.1%). The chain recombines TRBV28 with TRBJ1-2; D is possibly TRBD1 (5 bases). CDR1 is MDHEN and CDR2 is SYDVKM in the germline V gene. The V gene lost 7 bases and the J gene lost 6 bases, with 18 bases spanning the gap. CDR3 length equals 14 residues. The CDR3 sequence: CASTTAGQVNGYTF. The CDR3 DNA reads as TGTGCCAGCACCACCGCGGGGCAGGTGAATGGCTACACCTTC.

Judged by abundance, this clonotype is medium-sized (0.01 to 0.1%). This chain uses TRBV6-2 or TRBV6-3 with TRBJ2-3; no clear D. This CDR3 region has 15 residues. With 0 bases removed from V and 10 bases from J, the gap between germline ends came to 17 bases. Germline values: CDR1 MNHEY, CDR2 SVGEGT. The DNA of the CDR3 is TGTGCCAGCAGTTACTCGACCCGCGGAGACATCGCGCAGTATTTT. Its translation is CASSYSTRGDIAQYF.

V is TRBV7-3 and J is TRBJ1-1; tentative D call: TRBD1 (5 bases). Per germline, CDR1 SGHTA and CDR2 FQGTGA. This CDR3 is 13 amino acids long. Between the trimmed V and J ends, which lost 5 bases and 8 bases, there was a span of 15 bases. The CDR3 sequence: CASSLPGTGEAFF. As DNA, the CDR3 is TGTGCCAGCAGCCTACCCGGGACCGGAGAAGCTTTCTTT.

This chain links TRBV30 with TRBJ2-7; D might be TRBD2 (6 bases). The ends were cut back, 3 bases at V and 3 bases at J, with 12 bases in the middle. CDR1 and CDR2 (germline): GTSNPN, SVGIG (reference sequence). The CDR3 is 13 amino acids. The CDR3 spells CAWRLAGGYEQYF. The CDR3, as DNA: TGTGCCTGGAGACTAGCAGGCGGCTACGAGCAGTACTTC.

The sample holds many counts of this clonotype. DNA of the CDR3: TGTGCCAGCAACGGGGCAGGGTTAGTCTACGAGCAGTACTTC. The encoded protein is CASNGAGLVYEQYF. The genes are TRBV6-6 and TRBJ2-7; D possibly matches TRBD1 or TRBD2 (5 bases each). V was shortened by 7 bases and J by 3 bases, with 16 bases between the two germline ends. The length of the CDR3 is 14 residues. In germline, CDR1 is MNHNY, CDR2 SVGAGI (reference sequence).

This chain links TRBV3-1 with TRBJ2-7; 10 nucleotides match TRBD1. J was trimmed by 6 bases and V by 3 bases; bases with no gene match: 8. The CDR3 runs 15 residues. From germline, CDR1 is LGHDT and CDR2 YNNKEL (reference sequence). CDR3 nucleotide sequence: TGTGCCAGCAGCCATGCGGGACAGGGGTCGGGCGAGCAGTACTTC. Translated: CASSHAGQGSGEQYF.

By sample share, this clonotype is medium-sized. This chain links TRBV7-2 with TRBJ1-5; 7 bases match TRBD1. Unmatched junction bases numbered 9, after V lost 1 base and J lost 6 bases. Looked up from germline, CDR1 is SGHTA and CDR2 is FQGNSA. The CDR3 totals 16 residues. The CDR3 region has the DNA TGTGCCAGCAGCTTAGAGAGGGGGCGCAGAATTCAGCCCCAGCATTTT. Translation: CASSLERGRRIQPQHF.

This clonotype rates as medium-sized (0.01 to 0.1%). The V gene is TRBV29-1, the J gene TRBJ2-7; 7 bases are shared with TRBD2. Unmatched junction bases numbered 17, after V lost 6 bases and J lost 6 bases. This CDR3 is 15 amino acids long. Germline V gene sequence: CDR1 SQVTM, CDR2 ANQGSEA. CDR3 DNA sequence: TGCAGCGTGACGGGGGGTTGGGGGATGGGGTCCGAGCAGTACTTC. Its translation is CSVTGGWGMGSEQYF.

The genes are TRBV5-4 and TRBJ2-1, with TRBD1 as a possible D gene (5 bases). Germline CDR1 reads SGHNT; CDR2 reads YYREEE (reference sequence). This CDR3 has 15 residues. Deletions cut 4 bases from V and 2 bases from J, with 13 bases between. The CDR3 region is CASSIDSPTYNEQFF. The CDR3 bases are TGTGCCAGCAGCATTGACAGCCCTACCTACAATGAGCAGTTCTTC.

This clonotype was observed a handful of times. The chain employs TRBV20-1 and TRBJ2-5; 11 bases are shared with TRBD2. The CDR3 contains 13 residues. Trimming at V came to 5 bases and at J to 5 bases, leaving 4 bases not matched to a gene. CDR1 is DFQATT, CDR2 SNEGSKA, per germline (reference sequence). CDR3 protein: CSASTSGVETQYF. The CDR3 coding sequence is TGCAGTGCTTCGACTAGCGGGGTTGAGACCCAGTACTTC.

The V gene is TRBV19, the J gene TRBJ2-7; 8 positions agree with TRBD2. The tail of the sequence fits TRBJ2-1 better, so the J call may be wrong. The CDR3 has 16 residues. Germline CDR1 is LNHDA and CDR2 is SQIVND (reference sequence). CDR3 DNA sequence: TGTGCCAGTAGTATAGTGGGTGGGCTAGCGGGCAATGAGCAGTTCTTC. It yields the protein CASSIVGGLAGNEQFF.

There are a few counts of this clonotype. The gene calls are TRBV3-1 and TRBJ1-5; TRBD1 might be the D (6 bases). This CDR3 is 14 amino acids long. V lost 1 base to trimming and J lost 5 bases, with 9 bases between them. CDR1 and CDR2 from the germline V gene are LGHDT and YNNKEL (reference sequence). CDR3 region: CASSQVWGHQPQHF. CDR3 DNA: TGTGCCAGCAGCCAAGTCTGGGGGCATCAGCCCCAGCATTTT.

This clonotype was seen only a few times. The CDR3 region is CSVERDRENEQFF. Here the CDR3 DNA reads TGCAGCGTTGAAAGGGACAGGGAAAATGAGCAGTTCTTC. This chain connects TRBV29-1 to TRBJ2-1, with 9 positions matching TRBD1. The CDR3 totals 13 residues. CDR1 and CDR2 (germline): SQVTM, ANQGSEA. The J segment lost 7 bases and the V segment lost 2 bases, leaving 3 bases of the junction unmatched.

This clonotype is categorized as medium-sized. The genes are TRBV5-6 and TRBJ2-6; D ambiguous. Germline CDR1 and CDR2: SGHDT and YYEEEE. The CDR3 spans 17 residues. V lost 5 bases and J lost 6, with 21 bases in between. The CDR3 loop is CASSLPLVTVTANVLTF. As DNA, the CDR3 is TGTGCCAGCAGTCTCCCCCTTGTCACGGTTACGGCCAACGTCCTGACTTTC.

This clonotype has a count of ten or more. The genes are TRBV12-3 or TRBV12-4 and TRBJ2-1; 11 bases match TRBD2. The CDR3 has 16 residues. V lost 6 bases to trimming and J lost 5 bases; unmatched junction nucleotides: 9. The CDR3 coding sequence is TGTGCCAGCAGGGTTTATAGCGGGGGGGCGAACAATGAGCAGTTCTTC. Protein product: CASRVYSGGANNEQFF.

In regard to this clonotype: This may be a read error, as it is one base from a much larger clone. J is TRBJ2-4 and V is TRBV24-1; D possibly matches TRBD1 or TRBD2 (5 bases each). This CDR3 is 16 amino acids long. Trimming cost V 3 bases and J 3 bases, with 14 bases left between them. CDR1 KGHDR and CDR2 SFDVKD come from the germline V gene. The CDR3 sequence: CATSDGDPTGKNIQYF. The CDR3 nucleotides read TGTGCCACCAGTGATGGGGACCCGACGGGCAAAAACATTCAGTACTTC.

This clonotype was recorded a few times. The J gene is TRBJ2-5, the V gene TRBV6-2 or TRBV6-3; D unresolved. Between the trimmed V and J ends, which lost 3 bases and 4 bases, there was a span of 24 bases. CDR3 size: 18 residues. Germline CDR1 is MNHEY and CDR2 is SVGEGT. CDR3 amino acids: CASSYVAGETSVSETQYF. As DNA, the CDR3 is TGTGCCAGCAGTTATGTGGCAGGCGAAACATCGGTGTCAGAGACCCAGTACTTC.

This clonotype was seen many times. The J gene is TRBJ2-1, the V gene TRBV9; D might be TRBD2 (6 bases). The CDR3 is made up of 15 amino acids. Germline V gene lookup returns CDR1 SGDLS and CDR2 YYNGEE. V lost 4 bases to trimming and J lost 7 bases, with 18 bases between them. This chain's CDR3 is CASSSQGASVNEQFF. DNA of the CDR3: TGTGCCAGCAGCTCCCAGGGTGCTAGCGTGAATGAGCAGTTCTTC.

Within the sample, this clonotype is medium-sized. The chain couples TRBV15 to TRBJ1-4; D is unclear. The germline V and J ends were trimmed by 1 base and 8 bases, with 8 bases remaining between them. CDR3 length: 13 residues. Germline-derived CDR1 and CDR2 are LNHNV and YYDKDF (reference sequence). The CDR3 bases are TGTGCCACCAGCAGAGGCGGGAGGGAAAAACTGTTTTTT. It specifies CATSRGGREKLFF.

This clonotype showed up just once. The chain joins TRBV11-2 to TRBJ1-2; 9 positions match TRBD1. Trimming removed 0 bases from V and 5 bases from J; junction bases left unmatched: 4. CDR3 length equals 15 residues. Germline V gene sequence: CDR1 SGHAT, CDR2 FQNNGV. The CDR3 DNA is TGTGCCAGCAGCTTAGATACGGGACAGGGTTATGGCTACACCTTC. Amino acid sequence: CASSLDTGQGYGYTF.

There are many counts of this clonotype. The chain combines TRBV6-1 with TRBJ1-2; no clear D. Trimming stripped 9 bases from V and 3 bases from J, with 14 bases between. The germline gives CDR1 MNHNS, CDR2 SASEGT. The CDR3 spans 13 residues. The CDR3 nucleotides read TGTGCCAGTCTTCGGGTAGGGTACTATGGCTACACCTTC. Protein product: CASLRVGYYGYTF.